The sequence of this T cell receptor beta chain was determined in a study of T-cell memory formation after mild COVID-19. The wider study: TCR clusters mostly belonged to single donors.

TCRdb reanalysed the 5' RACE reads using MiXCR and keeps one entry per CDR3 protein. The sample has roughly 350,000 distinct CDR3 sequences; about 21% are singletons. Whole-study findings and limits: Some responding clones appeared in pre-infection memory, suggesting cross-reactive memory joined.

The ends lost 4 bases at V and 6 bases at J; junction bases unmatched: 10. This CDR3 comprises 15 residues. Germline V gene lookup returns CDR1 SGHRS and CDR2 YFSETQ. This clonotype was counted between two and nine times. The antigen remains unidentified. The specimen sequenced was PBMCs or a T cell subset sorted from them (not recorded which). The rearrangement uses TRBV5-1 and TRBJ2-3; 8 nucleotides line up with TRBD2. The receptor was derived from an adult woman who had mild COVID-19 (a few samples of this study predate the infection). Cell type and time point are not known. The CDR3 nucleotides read TGCGCCAGCAGCGAAGCGGGGGCGAGCGCCGATACGCAGTATTTT. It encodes CASSEAGASADTQYF.